This T cell receptor (beta chain) is from a study of cytomegalovirus exposure and HLA in healthy donors. PCR used 60 Vbeta primers and 13 Jbeta primers. Profiling relied on immunoSEQ multiplex PCR, and the TCRdb table lists in-frame clones only, not all of them. The data contain some 190,000 clones, over 65% of them singletons. Germline CDR1 is MNHEY and CDR2 is SMNVEV (reference sequence). Trimming removed 7 bases from V and 7 bases from J, with 14 bases in between. The CDR3 consists of 13 residues. This clone appeared a single time. This TCR was recovered from a middle-aged man in good health and CMV-seropositive. Sequenced: PBMCs. The J gene is TRBJ2-1, the V gene TRBV27, with no clear D. The CDR3 coding sequence is TGTGCCAGCACCTCCCCTATATTAAATGAGCAGTTCTTC. Residues: CASTSPILNEQFF.